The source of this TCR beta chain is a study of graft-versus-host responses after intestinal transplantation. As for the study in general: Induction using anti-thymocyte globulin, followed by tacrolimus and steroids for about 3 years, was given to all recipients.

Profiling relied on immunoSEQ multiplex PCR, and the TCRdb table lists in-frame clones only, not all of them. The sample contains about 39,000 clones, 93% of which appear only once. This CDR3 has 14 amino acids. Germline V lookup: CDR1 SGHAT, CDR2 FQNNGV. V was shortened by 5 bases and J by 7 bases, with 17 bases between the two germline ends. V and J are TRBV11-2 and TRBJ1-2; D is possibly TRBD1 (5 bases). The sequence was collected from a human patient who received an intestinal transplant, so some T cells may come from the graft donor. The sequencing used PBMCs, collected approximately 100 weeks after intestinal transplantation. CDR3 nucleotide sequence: TGTGCCAGCAGCCCCATTCTGAGCGGGGGTGGCTACACCTTC. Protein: CASSPILSGGGYTF.